Following are 31 T cell receptor beta chains from one sample sequenced in a study of T cell changes during pregnancy in multiple sclerosis (dated by TCRdb to about 2019). Library method: the immunoSEQ multiplex PCR assay. The table comes from immuneACCESS by way of TCRdb, which keeps in-frame sequences with V and J called. Part of the clones is missing from these tables; in studies checked, under half for an unresolved V gene and the rest for unknown reasons. Within this sample are 80,000 to 130,000 clones, with about 92% of them counted one time only. The ten largest clones capture under 1.5% of the sample. Sample: peripheral blood, taken in the second trimester of pregnancy. The source is a female donor with multiple sclerosis, enrolled in a pregnancy study.

V gene TRBV7-9 combines with J gene TRBJ1-1; D perhaps matches TRBD1 (6 bases). This CDR3 is built from 14 residues. V lost 5 bases to trimming and J lost 1 base, with 11 bases between them. Germline assignment: CDR1 SEHNR and CDR2 FQNEAQ (reference sequence). This CDR3 reads CASSPGHRNTEAFF. CDR3 coding DNA: TGTGCCAGCAGCCCGGGACATAGGAACACTGAAGCTTTCTTT.

The V and J genes are TRBV7-2 and TRBJ2-7; TRBD2 agrees at 7 bases. The CDR3 totals 18 residues. Trimming at V came to 0 bases and at J to 2 bases, leaving 13 bases not matched to a gene. Per germline, CDR1 SGHTA and CDR2 FQGNSA. CDR3 region: CASSLAPPGLAGAYEQYF. The CDR3 DNA reads TGTGCCAGCAGCTTAGCGCCCCCAGGTTTGGCGGGGGCCTACGAGCAGTACTTC.

The chain uses TRBV7-2 and TRBJ2-1; 8 bases are a match to TRBD1. Germline trimming cut 5 bases from V and 6 bases from J; bases unmatched to any gene: 9. Germline CDR1 SGHTA, CDR2 FQGNSA. The length of the CDR3 is 15 residues. The CDR3 here is CASSARGQAGNEQFF. As DNA, the CDR3 is TGTGCCAGCAGCGCCAGGGGACAGGCCGGCAATGAGCAGTTCTTC.

The chain carries TRBV14 and TRBJ2-3; 13 nucleotides agree with TRBD2. The ends lost 1 base at V and 8 bases at J; junction bases unmatched: 3. The germline V gene has CDR1 SGHDN and CDR2 FVKESK. The CDR3 runs 15 residues. In DNA form, the CDR3 reads TGTGCCAGCAGCCAAGCTGGGACTAGCGGGGTTACGCAGTATTTT. This gives the protein CASSQAGTSGVTQYF. Variable domain in full (rest from reference TRBV14 and TRBJ2-3): EAGVTQFPSHSVIEKGQTVTLRCDPISGHDNLYWYRRVMGKEIKFLLHFVKESKQDESGMPNNRFLAERTGGTYSTLKVQPAELEDSGVYFCASSQAGTSGVTQYFGPGTRLTVL.

The genes are TRBV11-3 and TRBJ2-2; tentative D call: TRBD2 (6 bases). The CDR3 consists of 17 residues. CDR1 is SGHNT and CDR2 is YENEEA in the germline V gene. V lost 1 base, J lost 0 bases, and 12 bases lay in between. CDR3 sequence (DNA): TGTGCCAGCAGCTTAGTGGCGGGGCCGCCGAACACCGGGGAGCTGTTTTTT. Protein: CASSLVAGPPNTGELFF.

V usage is TRBV5-1 and J usage is TRBJ2-2; D might be TRBD2 (6 bases). The V and J ends lost 4 bases and 5 bases respectively, with 18 bases between them. Germline V gives CDR1 SGHRS, CDR2 YFSETQ. The CDR3 runs to 16 residues. The CDR3 bases are TGCGCCAGCAGCAGTAGGGACCTAGCGAGAACCGGGGAGCTGTTTTTT. It specifies CASSSRDLARTGELFF. The full variable domain, its missing parts supplied by reference TRBV5-1 and TRBJ2-2, is KAGVTQTPRYLIKTRGQQVTLSCSPISGHRSVSWYQQTPGQGLQFLFEYFSETQRNKGNFPGRFSGRQFSNSRSEMNVSTLELGDSALYLCASSSRDLARTGELFFGEGSRLTVL.

For the CDR3, the DNA is TGTGCCAGCAGCATCGGGATCGGGCTGCGCCACGAGCAGTACTTC. Translated, it gives CASSIGIGLRHEQYF. V is TRBV7-9 and J is TRBJ2-7, with D perhaps TRBD2 (5 bases). The length of the CDR3 is 15 residues. CDR1 SEHNR and CDR2 FQNEAQ come from the germline V gene (reference sequence). The V gene lost 5 bases and the J gene lost 5 bases, with 19 bases spanning the gap.

The V call is TRBV13, the J call TRBJ2-3; 10 bases agree with TRBD2. This CDR3 has 15 amino acids. J gave up 7 bases and V 1 base, and 5 bases lay outside the gene matches. Germline assignment: CDR1 PRHDT and CDR2 FYEKMQ (reference sequence). As DNA, the CDR3 is TGTGCCAGCAGCTTAGAGCGGGAGGGCCAGAATACGCAGTATTTT. Translation: CASSLEREGQNTQYF.

The chain joins TRBV5-1 to TRBJ1-1; weak D call: TRBD1 (5 bases). The CDR3 consists of 12 residues. The ends were cut back, 1 base at V and 4 bases at J, with 5 bases in the middle. Germline V gives CDR1 SGHRS, CDR2 YFSETQ. The CDR3 loop is CASSLTGTEAFF. CDR3 coding DNA: TGCGCCAGCAGCTTGACAGGCACTGAAGCTTTCTTT.

V usage is TRBV5-4 and J usage is TRBJ2-7, with D hard to call. Between the trimmed V and J ends, which lost 0 bases and 4 bases, there was a span of 8 bases. Germline V gene data show CDR1 as SGHNT and CDR2 as YYREEE (reference sequence). The CDR3 is 13 amino acids. CDR3 DNA sequence: TGTGCCAGCAGCTTGGACAGTCGGTACGAGCAGTACTTC. It yields the protein CASSLDSRYEQYF.

This clone was recorded once. The rearrangement uses TRBV13 and TRBJ2-7, with TRBD1 identical over 9 bases. The germline V gene has CDR1 PRHDT and CDR2 FYEKMQ (reference sequence). This CDR3 comprises 15 residues. The junction had 11 bases not matched to a gene; V was cut back by 4 bases and J by 7 bases. The CDR3 loop is CASSYGQGPHREQYF. The CDR3, as DNA: TGTGCCAGCAGCTACGGACAGGGGCCACACCGGGAGCAGTACTTC.

The chain carries TRBV30 and TRBJ1-5, with D maybe TRBD1 (5 bases). In germline, CDR1 is GTSNPN, CDR2 SVGIG (reference sequence). V was clipped by 0 bases and J by 15 bases, with 21 bases between them. This CDR3 is built from 14 residues. CDR3 bases: TGTGCCTGGAGTGTCGGGCCTCAGGGCCAGAGTAGGCATTTT. This sequence encodes CAWSVGPQGQSRHF.

This chain joins TRBV19 and TRBJ1-2; tentatively, D is TRBD1 (5 bases). Trimming removed 5 bases at V and 7 bases at J, with 11 bases between. CDR3 length equals 12 residues. CDR1 is LNHDA and CDR2 is SQIVND in the germline V gene (reference sequence). In DNA form, the CDR3 reads TGTGCCAGTAGTGGGGCAGCCTCTGGCTACACCTTC. It yields the protein CASSGAASGYTF.

The chain carries TRBV19 and TRBJ2-1; 8 bases agree with TRBD2. Germline CDR1 reads LNHDA; CDR2 reads SQIVND (reference sequence). The CDR3 totals 15 residues. The J segment lost 4 bases and the V segment lost 5 bases, leaving 7 bases of the junction unmatched. This CDR3 is CASSGAGAGYNEQFF. The DNA of the CDR3 is TGTGCCAGTAGTGGAGCGGGAGCCGGGTACAATGAGCAGTTCTTC.

This clone showed up just a few times. The chain carries TRBV9 and TRBJ1-1, with no clear D. Trimming cost V 0 bases and J 6 bases, with 15 bases left between them. This CDR3 has 15 residues. Looked up from germline, CDR1 is SGDLS and CDR2 is YYNGEE. CDR3: CASSVAVGGNPEAFF. In DNA, the CDR3 is TGTGCCAGCAGCGTAGCCGTAGGAGGGAATCCTGAAGCTTTCTTT.

This rearrangement joins TRBV25-1 to TRBJ1-1; no reliable D call. This CDR3 has 15 amino acids. Germline V gene lookup returns CDR1 MGHDK and CDR2 SYGVNS. V dropped 6 bases and J dropped 1 base, with 15 bases sitting between them. CDR3 DNA: TGTGCCAGCAGCCCCGCGGGGAGAGCGAACACTGAAGCTTTCTTT. Translating gives CASSPAGRANTEAFF.

This chain connects TRBV19 to TRBJ1-5; D gene unclear. Trimming removed 7 bases at V and 5 bases at J, with 21 bases between. The V gene's germline CDR1 is LNHDA and CDR2 SQIVND (reference sequence). The length of the CDR3 is 16 residues. The CDR3 region has the DNA TGTGCCAGTAAGGCAATGACTCAAGGCGTTTATCAGCCCCAGCATTTT. The encoded protein is CASKAMTQGVYQPQHF.

To note about this clone: Distinct nucleotide sequences in the sample also encode this CDR3. The chain has TRBV5-4 and TRBJ1-1; tentatively, D is TRBD1 (6 bases). V lost 0 bases and J lost 5, with 11 bases in between. The germline gives CDR1 SGHNT, CDR2 YYREEE (reference sequence). The CDR3 covers 14 residues. CDR3 region: CASSLGGRGTEAFF. The CDR3 bases are TGTGCCAGCAGCTTGGGGGGGCGAGGGACTGAAGCTTTCTTT.

This clone showed up just once. The V call is TRBV6-5, the J call TRBJ2-5; maybe TRBD1 (6 bases). This CDR3 contains 15 residues. V lost 4 bases to trimming and J lost 1 base, with 13 bases between them. Germline CDR1 reads MNHEY; CDR2 reads SVGAGI. CDR3 residues: CASSSTGSIQETQYF. The DNA for the CDR3 is TGTGCCAGCAGTTCAACAGGGAGTATCCAAGAGACCCAGTACTTC.

This clone showed up just a few times. This chain joins TRBV2 and TRBJ1-1, with 7 bases that match TRBD1. The CDR3 sequence is 12 residues long. J lost 6 bases, V lost 7 bases, and 5 bases had no gene match. Germline V gives CDR1 SNHLY, CDR2 FYNNEI. The CDR3 region is CASTLQGAEAFF. CDR3 nucleotide sequence: TGTGCCAGCACTCTCCAGGGGGCTGAAGCTTTCTTT.

CDR3 in amino acids: CASSFGQAGYGYTF. For the CDR3, the DNA is TGTGCCAGCAGTTTCGGACAGGCGGGATATGGCTACACCTTC. The V call is TRBV27, the J call TRBJ1-2; 7 bases line up with TRBD1. CDR3 length equals 14 residues. The V gene end was trimmed by 3 bases and the J gene end by 5 bases; junction bases not matched to a gene: 6. Germline loops: CDR1 MNHEY, CDR2 SMNVEV (reference sequence).

The V call is TRBV10-2, the J call TRBJ2-5, with D unresolved. The V and J ends lost 0 bases and 5 bases respectively, with 16 bases between them. The length of the CDR3 is 16 residues. The germline CDR1 and CDR2 sequences are WSHSY and SAAADI. The CDR3 region has the DNA TGCGCCAGCAGTGAGTCAATGGCTCCTGACGGGGAGACCCAGTACTTC. As protein: CASSESMAPDGETQYF.

The chain recombines TRBV5-4 with TRBJ2-5, with D tentatively TRBD2 (6 bases). The CDR3 runs to 15 residues. Germline CDR1 reads SGHNT; CDR2 reads YYREEE (reference sequence). Trimming took off 0 bases at V and 1 base at J, with 10 bases between the two ends. The CDR3 DNA follows: TGTGCCAGCAGCTTGGTTCCCGGGGGCCAAGAGACCCAGTACTTC. It translates to CASSLVPGGQETQYF.

The V gene is TRBV6-5, the J gene TRBJ1-4, with 7 bases aligning to TRBD1. From germline, CDR1 is MNHEY and CDR2 SVGAGI. J was trimmed by 4 bases and V by 5 bases; bases with no gene match: 4. The CDR3 is 14 amino acids. In DNA, the CDR3 is TGTGCCAGCAGTCGGGACAGCCGTAATGAAAAACTGTTTTTT. Its protein product is CASSRDSRNEKLFF.

The rearrangement uses TRBV5-1 and TRBJ2-3, with 9 bases identical to TRBD2. J gave up 1 base and V 9 bases, and 12 bases lay outside the gene matches. Germline CDR1 and CDR2: SGHRS and YFSETQ. The CDR3 consists of 16 residues. The CDR3 loop is CATHPSGDGGTDTQYF. The CDR3 nucleotides read TGCGCCACCCACCCTAGCGGGGATGGAGGCACAGATACGCAGTATTTT. The whole variable domain, remainder taken from reference TRBV5-1 and TRBJ2-3, is KAGVTQTPRYLIKTRGQQVTLSCSPISGHRSVSWYQQTPGQGLQFLFEYFSETQRNKGNFPGRFSGRQFSNSRSEMNVSTLELGDSALYLCATHPSGDGGTDTQYFGPGTRLTVL.

The V and J genes are TRBV27 and TRBJ2-2; 9 nucleotides match TRBD2. Germline-derived CDR1 and CDR2 are MNHEY and SMNVEV (reference sequence). This CDR3 has 16 residues. The V segment lost 2 bases and the J segment 7 bases; nucleotides outside the gene matches: 8. CDR3 DNA sequence: TGTGCCAGCAGTTTACGGCGGGGGGGCCTGTTCGGGGAGCTGTTTTTT. This encodes CASSLRRGGLFGELFF.

This chain joins TRBV7-9 and TRBJ2-5; TRBD1 matches 7 bases. CDR3 length: 14 residues. CDR1 and CDR2 from the germline V gene are SEHNR and FQNEAQ (reference sequence). V was pared by 4 bases and J by 5 bases, with 7 bases of the junction left unmatched. DNA for the CDR3: TGTGCCAGCAGCTCCCAGGGACAGACGGAGACCCAGTACTTC. It specifies CASSSQGQTETQYF. Based on the CDR3 plus reference TRBV7-9 and TRBJ2-5, the full variable domain is DTGVSQNPRHKITKRGQNVTFRCDPISEHNRLYWYRQTLGQGPEFLTYFQNEAQLEKSRLLSDRFSAERPKGSFSTLEIQRTEQGDSAMYLCASSSQGQTETQYFGPGTRLLVL.

This clone was counted once. The chain employs TRBV7-2 and TRBJ2-7; 7 positions match TRBD1. The germline V gene has CDR1 SGHTA and CDR2 FQGNSA. After removal of 4 bases from V and 0 bases from J, the junction contained 6 bases not matched to a gene. The CDR3 totals 15 residues. The CDR3 sequence is CASSWGQLSSYEQYF. CDR3 bases: TGTGCCAGCAGCTGGGGACAGTTAAGCTCCTACGAGCAGTACTTC.

The V gene is TRBV29-1, the J gene TRBJ2-7, with 13 bases matching TRBD2. V lost 6 bases and J lost 2; bases outside the gene matches: 4. The CDR3 has 14 amino acids. CDR1 is SQVTM, CDR2 ANQGSEA, per germline. In DNA, the CDR3 is TGCAGCGTCGGGGGACTAGCGGGAACCTACGAGCAGTACTTC. Translation: CSVGGLAGTYEQYF.

The chain couples TRBV27 to TRBJ2-6; the match to TRBD1 covers 7 bases. Unmatched junction bases numbered 13, after V lost 7 bases and J lost 4 bases. There are 17 residues in the CDR3. Per germline, CDR1 MNHEY and CDR2 SMNVEV (reference sequence). CDR3: CASTARLQGIGANVLTF. The CDR3 DNA follows: TGTGCCAGCACCGCGCGGTTACAGGGGATCGGGGCCAACGTCCTGACTTTC. Combining the CDR3 with reference TRBV27 and TRBJ2-6 gives the whole variable domain EAQVTQNPRYLITVTGKKLTVTCSQNMNHEYMSWYRQDPGLGLRQIYYSMNVEVTDKGDVPEGYKVSRKEKRNFPLILESPSPNQTSLYFCASTARLQGIGANVLTFGAGSRLTVL.

This clone came up a few times. The chain employs TRBV9 and TRBJ1-1; TRBD1 agrees at 7 bases. J gave up 5 bases and V 0 bases, and 10 bases lay outside the gene matches. CDR1 and CDR2 from the germline V gene are SGDLS and YYNGEE. The CDR3 has 16 residues. This chain's CDR3 is CASSVGLRQGGTEAFF. CDR3 DNA: TGTGCCAGCAGCGTAGGGCTAAGACAGGGTGGAACTGAAGCTTTCTTT.